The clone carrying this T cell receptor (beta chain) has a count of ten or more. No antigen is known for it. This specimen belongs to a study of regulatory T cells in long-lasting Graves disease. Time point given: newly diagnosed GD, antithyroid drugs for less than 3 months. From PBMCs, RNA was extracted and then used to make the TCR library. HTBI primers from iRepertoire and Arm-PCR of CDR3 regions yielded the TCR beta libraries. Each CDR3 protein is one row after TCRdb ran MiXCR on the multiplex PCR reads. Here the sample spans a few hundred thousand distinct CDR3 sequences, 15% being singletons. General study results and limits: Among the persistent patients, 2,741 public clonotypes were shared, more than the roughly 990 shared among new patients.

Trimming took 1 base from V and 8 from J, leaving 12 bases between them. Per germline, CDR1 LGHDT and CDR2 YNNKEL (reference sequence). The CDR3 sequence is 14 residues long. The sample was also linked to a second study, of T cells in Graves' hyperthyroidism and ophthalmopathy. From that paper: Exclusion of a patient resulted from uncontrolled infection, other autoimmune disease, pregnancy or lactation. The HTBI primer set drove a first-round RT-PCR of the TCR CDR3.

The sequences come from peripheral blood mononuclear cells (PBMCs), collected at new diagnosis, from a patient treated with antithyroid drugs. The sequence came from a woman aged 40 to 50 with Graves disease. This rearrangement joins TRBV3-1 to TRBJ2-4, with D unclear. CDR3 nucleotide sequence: TGTGCCAGCAGCCAAGGTCGGAGTAGTTACATTCAGTACTTC. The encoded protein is CASSQGRSSYIQYF.